This TCR beta chain was recovered during a study of T-cell reconstitution after alpha-beta-depleted transplantation in children. This clonotype was seen ten or more times. From germline, CDR1 is SGHTA and CDR2 FQGTGA. V gave up 5 bases and J gave up 4 bases, with 14 bases separating them. This CDR3 has 14 amino acids. Unique molecular identifiers were built into the TCRbeta library. TCRdb recomputed calls from the PCR reads with MiXCR, one row per CDR3 protein. The sample includes about 610,000 distinct CDR3 sequences, roughly a tenth seen only once; the top ten take 4%. This sequence was found in a human donor who donated a stem cell graft to a child with acute myeloid leukemia. Sequenced here: PBMCs from the stem cell graft donor, sampled from the stem cell graft. The chain is built from TRBV7-3 and TRBJ1-1; the D gene is possibly TRBD1 (5 bases). The CDR3 region is CASSRLGRGTEAFF. Here the CDR3 DNA reads TGTGCCAGCAGCCGCCTAGGAAGGGGCACTGAAGCTTTCTTT.